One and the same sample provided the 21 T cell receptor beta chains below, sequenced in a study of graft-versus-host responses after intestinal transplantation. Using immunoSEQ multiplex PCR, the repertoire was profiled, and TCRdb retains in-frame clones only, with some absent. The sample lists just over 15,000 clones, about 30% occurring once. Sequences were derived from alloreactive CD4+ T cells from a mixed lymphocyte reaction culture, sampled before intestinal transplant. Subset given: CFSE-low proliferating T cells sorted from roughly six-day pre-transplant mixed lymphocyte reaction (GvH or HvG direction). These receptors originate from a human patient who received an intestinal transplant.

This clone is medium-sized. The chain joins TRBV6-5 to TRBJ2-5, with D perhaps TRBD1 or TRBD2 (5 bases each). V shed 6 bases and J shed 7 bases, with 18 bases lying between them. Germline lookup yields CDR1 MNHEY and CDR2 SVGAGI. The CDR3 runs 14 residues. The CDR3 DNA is TGTGCCAGCAGAATTACCCGGGACCCCGGGACCCAGTACTTC. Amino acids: CASRITRDPGTQYF.

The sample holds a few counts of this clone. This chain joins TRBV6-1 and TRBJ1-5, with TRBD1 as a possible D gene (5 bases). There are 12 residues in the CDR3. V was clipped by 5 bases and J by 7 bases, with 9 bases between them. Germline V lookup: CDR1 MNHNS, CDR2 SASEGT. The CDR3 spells CASSTGGQPQHF. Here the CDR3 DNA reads TGTGCCAGCAGTACCGGGGGGCAGCCCCAGCATTTT.

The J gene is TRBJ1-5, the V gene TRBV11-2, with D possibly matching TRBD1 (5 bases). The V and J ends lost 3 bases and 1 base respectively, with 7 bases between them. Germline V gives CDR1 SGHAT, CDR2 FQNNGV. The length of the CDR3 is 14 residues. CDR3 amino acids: CASSLTASNQPQHF. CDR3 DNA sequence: TGTGCCAGCAGCTTGACAGCAAGCAATCAGCCCCAGCATTTT.

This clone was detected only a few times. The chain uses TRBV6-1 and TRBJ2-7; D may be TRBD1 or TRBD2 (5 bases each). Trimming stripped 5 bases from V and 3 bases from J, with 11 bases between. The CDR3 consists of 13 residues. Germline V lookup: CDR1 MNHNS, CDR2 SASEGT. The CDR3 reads CASSYQGRYEQYF. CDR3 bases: TGTGCCAGCAGTTATCAGGGACGCTACGAGCAGTACTTC.

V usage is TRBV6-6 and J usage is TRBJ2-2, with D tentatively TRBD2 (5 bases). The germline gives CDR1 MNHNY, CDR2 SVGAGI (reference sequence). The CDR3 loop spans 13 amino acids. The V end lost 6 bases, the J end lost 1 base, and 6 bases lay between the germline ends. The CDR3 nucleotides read TGTGCCAGCAGGGGGAGGAACACCGGGGAGCTGTTTTTT. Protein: CASRGRNTGELFF.

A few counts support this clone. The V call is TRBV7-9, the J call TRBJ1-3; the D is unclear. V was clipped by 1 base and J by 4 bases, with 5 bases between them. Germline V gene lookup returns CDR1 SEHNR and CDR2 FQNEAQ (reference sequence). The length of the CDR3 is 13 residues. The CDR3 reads CASSLEQGNTIYF. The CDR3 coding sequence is TGTGCCAGCAGCTTAGAACAGGGAAACACCATATATTTT.

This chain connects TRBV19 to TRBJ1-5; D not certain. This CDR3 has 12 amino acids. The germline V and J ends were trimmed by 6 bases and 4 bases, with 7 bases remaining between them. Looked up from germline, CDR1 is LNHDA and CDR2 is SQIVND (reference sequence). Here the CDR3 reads CASSSGNQPQHF. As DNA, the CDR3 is TGTGCCAGTAGCTCGGGTAATCAGCCCCAGCATTTT. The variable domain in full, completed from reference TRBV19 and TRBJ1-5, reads DGGITQSPKYLFRKEGQNVTLSCEQNLNHDAMYWYRQDPGQGLRLIYYSQIVNDFQKGDIAEGYSVSREKKESFPLTVTSAQKNPTAFYLCASSSGNQPQHFGDGTRLSIL.

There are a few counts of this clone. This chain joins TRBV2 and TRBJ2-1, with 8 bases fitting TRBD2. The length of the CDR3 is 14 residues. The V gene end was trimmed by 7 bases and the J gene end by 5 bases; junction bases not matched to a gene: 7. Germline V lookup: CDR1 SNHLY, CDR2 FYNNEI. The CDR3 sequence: CASKGLAGNNEQFF. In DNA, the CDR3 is TGTGCCAGCAAGGGTCTAGCGGGCAACAATGAGCAGTTCTTC.

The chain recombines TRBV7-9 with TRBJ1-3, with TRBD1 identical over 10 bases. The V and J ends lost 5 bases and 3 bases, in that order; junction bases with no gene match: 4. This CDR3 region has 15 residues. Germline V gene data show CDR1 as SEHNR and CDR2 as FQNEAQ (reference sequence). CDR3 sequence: CASSRDRGFGNTIYF. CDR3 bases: TGTGCCAGCAGCCGGGACAGGGGTTTTGGAAACACCATATATTTT.

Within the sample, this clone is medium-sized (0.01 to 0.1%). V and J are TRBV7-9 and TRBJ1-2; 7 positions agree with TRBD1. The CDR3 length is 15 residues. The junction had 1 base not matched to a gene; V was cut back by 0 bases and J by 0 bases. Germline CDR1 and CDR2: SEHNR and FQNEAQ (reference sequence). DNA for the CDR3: TGTGCCAGCAGCTTAGCCGGACAGGCTAACTATGGCTACACCTTC. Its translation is CASSLAGQANYGYTF.

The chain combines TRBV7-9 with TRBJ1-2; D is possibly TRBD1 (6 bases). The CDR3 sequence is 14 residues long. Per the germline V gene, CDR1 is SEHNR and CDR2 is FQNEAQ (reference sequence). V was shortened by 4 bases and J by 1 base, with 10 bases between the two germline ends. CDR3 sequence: CASSSNRVNYGYTF. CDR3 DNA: TGTGCCAGCAGCTCTAACAGGGTTAACTATGGCTACACCTTC.

The CDR3 DNA follows: TGTGCCAGCAGTGAATGGCCTAGCGGGAAAGAGACCCAGTACTTC. It yields the protein CASSEWPSGKETQYF. The chain uses TRBV2 and TRBJ2-5; 9 bases are a match to TRBD2. The V gene end was trimmed by 2 bases and the J gene end by 3 bases; junction bases not matched to a gene: 4. This CDR3 has 15 amino acids. CDR1 and CDR2 (germline): SNHLY, FYNNEI. The whole variable domain, remainder taken from reference TRBV2 and TRBJ2-5, is EPEVTQTPSHQVTQMGQEVILRCVPISNHLYFYWYRQILGQKVEFLVSFYNNEISEKSEIFDDQFSVERPDGSNFTLKIRSTKLEDSAMYFCASSEWPSGKETQYFGPGTRLLVL.

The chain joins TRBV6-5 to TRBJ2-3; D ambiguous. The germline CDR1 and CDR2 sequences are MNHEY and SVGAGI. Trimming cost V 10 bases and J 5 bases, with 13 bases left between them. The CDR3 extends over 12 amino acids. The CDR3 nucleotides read TGTGCCACCCGGAACCGAGAAGATACGCAGTATTTT. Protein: CATRNREDTQYF.

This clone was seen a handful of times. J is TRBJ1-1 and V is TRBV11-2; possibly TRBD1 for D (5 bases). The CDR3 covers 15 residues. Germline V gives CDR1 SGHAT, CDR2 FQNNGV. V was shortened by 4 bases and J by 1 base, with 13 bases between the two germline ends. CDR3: CASSSAGLQNTEAFF. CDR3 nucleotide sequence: TGTGCCAGCAGCTCAGCGGGACTCCAGAACACTGAAGCTTTCTTT.

The CDR3: CASSQEWQAYGYTF. CDR3 DNA: TGCGCCAGCAGCCAAGAGTGGCAGGCCTATGGCTACACCTTC. This chain connects TRBV4-3 to TRBJ1-2; D ambiguous. V gave up 0 bases and J gave up 4 bases, with 9 bases separating them. The germline V gene encodes CDR1 LGHNA and CDR2 YSLEER. The CDR3 has 14 amino acids.

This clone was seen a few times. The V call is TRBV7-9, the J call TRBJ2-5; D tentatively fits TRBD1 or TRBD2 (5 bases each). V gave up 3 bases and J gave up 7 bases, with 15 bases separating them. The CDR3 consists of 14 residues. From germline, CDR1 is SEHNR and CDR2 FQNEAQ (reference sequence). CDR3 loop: CASSFGAGSGTQYF. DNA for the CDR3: TGTGCCAGCAGCTTCGGGGCAGGGTCAGGGACCCAGTACTTC.

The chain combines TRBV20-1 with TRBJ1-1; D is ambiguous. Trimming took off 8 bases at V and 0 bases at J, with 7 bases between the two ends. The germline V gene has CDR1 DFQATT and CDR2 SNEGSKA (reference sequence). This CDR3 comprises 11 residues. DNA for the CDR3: TGCAGTCCGAGAGTGAACACTGAAGCTTTCTTT. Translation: CSPRVNTEAFF.

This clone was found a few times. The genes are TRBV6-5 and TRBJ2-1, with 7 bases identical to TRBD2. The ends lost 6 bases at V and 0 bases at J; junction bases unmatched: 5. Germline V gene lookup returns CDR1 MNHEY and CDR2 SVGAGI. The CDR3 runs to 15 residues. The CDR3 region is CASRRTRASYNEQFF. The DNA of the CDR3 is TGTGCCAGCAGACGGACTAGGGCCTCCTACAATGAGCAGTTCTTC.

CDR3 region: CASSPRLAEQTQYF. Here the CDR3 DNA reads TGTGCCAGCTCACCGAGACTAGCGGAGCAGACCCAGTACTTC. V usage is TRBV18 and J usage is TRBJ2-5; 9 positions agree with TRBD2. Trimming cost V 3 bases and J 6 bases; bases outside gene matches: 5. The CDR3 has 14 amino acids. Germline V gene sequence: CDR1 KGHSH, CDR2 LQKENI.

The CDR3: CASSPVGGSRSEQYF. CDR3 in DNA: TGTGCCAGCAGCCCCGTTGGGGGGAGTAGGTCCGAGCAGTACTTC. This rearrangement joins TRBV6-6 to TRBJ2-7; a possible D gene is TRBD2 (6 bases). Trimming took 6 bases from V and 6 from J, leaving 21 bases between them. Germline values: CDR1 MNHNY, CDR2 SVGAGI (reference sequence). The CDR3 spans 15 residues.

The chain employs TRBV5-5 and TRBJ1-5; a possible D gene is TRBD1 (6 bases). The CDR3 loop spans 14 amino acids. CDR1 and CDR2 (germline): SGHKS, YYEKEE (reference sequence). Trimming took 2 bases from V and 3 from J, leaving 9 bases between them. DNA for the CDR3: TGTGCCAGCAGCTTTGGACAGTACAATCAGCCCCAGCATTTT. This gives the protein CASSFGQYNQPQHF.